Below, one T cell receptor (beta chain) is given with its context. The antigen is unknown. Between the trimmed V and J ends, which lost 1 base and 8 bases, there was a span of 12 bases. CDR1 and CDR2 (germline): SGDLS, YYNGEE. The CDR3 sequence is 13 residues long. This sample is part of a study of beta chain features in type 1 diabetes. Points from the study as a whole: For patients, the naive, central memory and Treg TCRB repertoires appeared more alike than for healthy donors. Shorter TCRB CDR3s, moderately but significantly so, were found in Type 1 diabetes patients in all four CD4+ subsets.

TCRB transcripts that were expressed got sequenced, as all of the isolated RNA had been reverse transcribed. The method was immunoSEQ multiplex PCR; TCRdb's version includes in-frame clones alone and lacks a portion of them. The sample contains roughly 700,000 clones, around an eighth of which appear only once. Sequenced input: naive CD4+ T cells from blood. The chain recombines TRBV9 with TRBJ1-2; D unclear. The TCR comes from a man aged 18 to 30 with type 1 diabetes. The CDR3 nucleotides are TGTGCCAGCAGCGTAATAGGAACGAGGGGCTACACCTTC. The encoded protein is CASSVIGTRGYTF. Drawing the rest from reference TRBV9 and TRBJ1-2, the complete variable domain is DSGVTQTPKHLITATGQRVTLRCSPRSGDLSVYWYQQSLDQGLQFLIQYYNGEERAKGNILERFSAQQFPDLHSELNLSSLELGDSALYFCASSVIGTRGYTFGSGTRLTVV.